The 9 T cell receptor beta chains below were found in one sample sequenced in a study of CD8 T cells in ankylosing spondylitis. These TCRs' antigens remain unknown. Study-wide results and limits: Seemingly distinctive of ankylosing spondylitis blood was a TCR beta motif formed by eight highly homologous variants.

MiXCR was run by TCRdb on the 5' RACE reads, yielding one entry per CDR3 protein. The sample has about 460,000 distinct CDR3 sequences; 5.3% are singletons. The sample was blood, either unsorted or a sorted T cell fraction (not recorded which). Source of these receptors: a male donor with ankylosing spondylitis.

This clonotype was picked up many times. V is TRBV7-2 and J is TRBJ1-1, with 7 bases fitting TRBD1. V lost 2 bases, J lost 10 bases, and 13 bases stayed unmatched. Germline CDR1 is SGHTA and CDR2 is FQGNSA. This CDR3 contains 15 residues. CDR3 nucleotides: TGTGCCAGCAGCTTAACGGACAGGTTGGGGCTCGCAGCTTTCTTT. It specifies CASSLTDRLGLAAFF.

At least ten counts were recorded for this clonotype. The CDR3 DNA follows: TGCGCCAGCAGCCTCGCCGGGACTAGCGGGACCTACGAGCAGTACTTC. Its protein product is CASSLAGTSGTYEQYF. The rearrangement uses TRBV5-1 and TRBJ2-7; 13 positions match TRBD2. Unmatched junction bases numbered 6, after V lost 4 bases and J lost 2 bases. There are 16 residues in the CDR3. Germline V lookup: CDR1 SGHRS, CDR2 YFSETQ.

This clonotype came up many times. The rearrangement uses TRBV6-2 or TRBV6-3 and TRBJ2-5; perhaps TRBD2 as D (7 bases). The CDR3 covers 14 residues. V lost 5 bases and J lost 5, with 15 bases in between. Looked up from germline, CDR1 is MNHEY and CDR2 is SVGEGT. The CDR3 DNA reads TGTGCCAGCAGTCCCCGGGGGGCCGGGGAGACCCAGTACTTC. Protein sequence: CASSPRGAGETQYF.

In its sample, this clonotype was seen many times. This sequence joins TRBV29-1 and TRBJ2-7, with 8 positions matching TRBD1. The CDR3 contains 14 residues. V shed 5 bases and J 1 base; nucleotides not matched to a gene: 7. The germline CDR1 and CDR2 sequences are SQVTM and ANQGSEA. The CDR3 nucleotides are TGCAGCGTTCCTAGGGGACAGGCTTCCTACGAGCAGTACTTC. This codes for CSVPRGQASYEQYF.

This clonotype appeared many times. The CDR3 region has the DNA TGTGCCAGCAGCCTCACCCCGGGACGCACCTCCTACAATGAGCAGTTCTTC. Translation gives CASSLTPGRTSYNEQFF. The V call is TRBV9, the J call TRBJ2-1; D might be TRBD1 or TRBD2, each matching 5 bases. Trimming stripped 4 bases from V and 0 bases from J, with 17 bases between. Germline V gene lookup returns CDR1 SGDLS and CDR2 YYNGEE. The CDR3 length is 17 residues.

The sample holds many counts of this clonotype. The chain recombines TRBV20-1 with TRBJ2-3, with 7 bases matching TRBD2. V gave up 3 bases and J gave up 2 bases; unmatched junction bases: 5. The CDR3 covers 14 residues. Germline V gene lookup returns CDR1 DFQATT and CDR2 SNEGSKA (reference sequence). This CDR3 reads CSARGGEYTDTQYF. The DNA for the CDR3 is TGCAGTGCTAGGGGGGGGGAATACACAGATACGCAGTATTTT.

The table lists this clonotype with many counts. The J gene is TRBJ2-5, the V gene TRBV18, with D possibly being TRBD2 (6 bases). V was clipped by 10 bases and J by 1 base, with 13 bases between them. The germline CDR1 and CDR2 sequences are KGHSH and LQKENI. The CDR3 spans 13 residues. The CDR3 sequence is CATSPSVQETQYF. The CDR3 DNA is TGTGCCACCTCCCCTAGCGTCCAAGAGACCCAGTACTTC. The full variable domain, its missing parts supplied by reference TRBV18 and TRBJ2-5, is NAGVMQNPRHLVRRRGQEARLRCSPMKGHSHVYWYRQLPEEGLKFMVYLQKENIIDESGMPKERFSAEFPKEGPSILRIQQVVRGDSAAYFCATSPSVQETQYFGPGTRLLVL.

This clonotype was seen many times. CDR3 region: CAISRTGGNYGYTF. CDR3 DNA: TGTGCCATCAGCCGGACAGGGGGAAACTATGGCTACACCTTC. V and J are TRBV10-3 and TRBJ1-2; 10 bases are shared with TRBD1. The CDR3 consists of 14 residues. Per the germline V gene, CDR1 is ENHRY and CDR2 is SYGVKD. J lost 2 bases, V lost 6 bases, and 3 bases had no gene match.

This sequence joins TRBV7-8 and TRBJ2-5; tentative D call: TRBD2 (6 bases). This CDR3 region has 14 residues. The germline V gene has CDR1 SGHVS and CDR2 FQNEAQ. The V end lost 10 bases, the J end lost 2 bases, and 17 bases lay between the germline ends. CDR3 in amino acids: CATTPPRGQETQYF. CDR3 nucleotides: TGTGCCACCACACCACCCCGGGGGCAAGAGACCCAGTACTTC.